Following are 28 T cell receptor beta chains from one sample sequenced in a study of regulatory T cells in long-lasting Graves disease. Time point here: persistent/refractory GD, antithyroid drugs over 5 years with positive TRAb. PBMC RNA served as the TCR library source. Construction of the TCR beta libraries employed iRepertoire HTBI primers in conjunction with Arm-PCR of CDR3 regions. TCRdb reanalysed the multiplex PCR reads using MiXCR and keeps one entry per CDR3 protein. The profile shows 600,000 to 800,000 distinct CDR3 sequences, 30% of them singletons. Material: peripheral blood mononuclear cells (PBMCs), obtained when the disease was refractory, from a patient treated with antithyroid drugs. The receptors were sampled from a female donor with Graves disease.

The chain has TRBV24-1 and TRBJ1-1; 7 bases map to TRBD1. The trim removed 3 bases at V and 11 bases at J, leaving 8 bases unmatched. The CDR3 is 13 residues long. The germline gives CDR1 KGHDR, CDR2 SFDVKD. The CDR3 reads CATSDTGESGAFF. The CDR3 coding sequence is TGTGCCACCAGTGATACAGGGGAATCCGGTGCTTTCTTT.

This clonotype was counted a few times. The rearrangement uses TRBV9 and TRBJ2-5; 12 nucleotides align to TRBD2. The CDR3 extends over 17 amino acids. The trim removed 0 bases at V and 2 bases at J, leaving 5 bases unmatched. Germline V CDR1 and CDR2: SGDLS, YYNGEE. The CDR3 loop reads CASSVGALAGGQETQYF. Here the CDR3 DNA reads TGTGCCAGCAGCGTAGGAGCCCTAGCGGGAGGGCAAGAGACCCAGTACTTC.

The V gene is TRBV6-1, the J gene TRBJ2-5; D possibly corresponds to TRBD2 (6 bases). The V gene's germline CDR1 is MNHNS and CDR2 SASEGT. Deletions cut 6 bases from V and 3 bases from J, with 20 bases between. The CDR3 totals 16 residues. CDR3 protein: CASSFLEGPWEETQYF. The CDR3 region has the DNA TGTGCCAGCAGCTTCTTGGAGGGCCCCTGGGAAGAGACCCAGTACTTC.

This chain links TRBV11-2 with TRBJ1-6, with D perhaps TRBD1 (6 bases). This CDR3 is 15 amino acids long. The germline V gene encodes CDR1 SGHAT and CDR2 FQNNGV. Trimming removed 5 bases from V and 10 bases from J, with 18 bases in between. Here the CDR3 reads CASSQGAGEESPLHF. In DNA form, the CDR3 reads TGTGCCAGCAGCCAAGGGGCAGGGGAGGAGTCACCCCTCCACTTT. Looking up the rest from reference TRBV11-2 and TRBJ1-6 gives the full variable domain: EAGVAQSPRYKIIEKRQSVAFWCNPISGHATLYWYQQILGQGPKLLIQFQNNGVVDDSQLPKDRFSAERLKGVDSTLKIQPAKLEDSAVYLCASSQGAGEESPLHFGNGTRLTVT.

The chain recombines TRBV20-1 with TRBJ2-7, with D unclear. The CDR3 length is 11 residues. Germline values: CDR1 DFQATT, CDR2 SNEGSKA (reference sequence). V was clipped by 4 bases and J by 4 bases, with 8 bases between them. CDR3 in amino acids: CSAKLGYEQYF. The CDR3 DNA reads as TGCAGTGCTAAGCTAGGGTACGAGCAGTACTTC.

The rearrangement joins TRBV11-2 to TRBJ2-2; the D gene is possibly TRBD1 (5 bases). The CDR3 totals 15 residues. Germline V CDR1 and CDR2: SGHAT, FQNNGV. Deletions cut 5 bases from V and 4 bases from J, with 14 bases between. The CDR3 DNA reads as TGTGCCAGCAGCCAGGGCCCCGAACGCACCGGGGAGCTGTTTTTT. Encoded protein: CASSQGPERTGELFF.

The chain links TRBV12-5 to TRBJ2-3; D not certain. The CDR3 is 13 amino acids. Germline CDR1 LGHNT, CDR2 FRNRAP. The V end lost 5 bases, the J end lost 1 base, and 7 bases lay between the germline ends. This CDR3 is CASGPFGTDTQYF. DNA of the CDR3: TGTGCTAGTGGTCCCTTCGGCACAGATACGCAGTATTTT. The variable domain in full, with the rest retrieved from reference TRBV12-5 and TRBJ2-3, is DARVTQTPRHKVTEMGQEVTMRCQPILGHNTVFWYRQTMMQGLELLAYFRNRAPLDDSGMPKDRFSAEMPDATLATLKIQPSEPRDSAVYFCASGPFGTDTQYFGPGTRLTVL.

This clonotype was observed a handful of times. V is TRBV6-1 and J is TRBJ2-1, with 11 nucleotides matching TRBD2. Germline trimming cut 5 bases from V and 0 bases from J; bases unmatched to any gene: 0. The V gene's germline CDR1 is MNHNS and CDR2 SASEGT. The CDR3 has 15 residues. The DNA of the CDR3 is TGTGCCAGCAGTACTAGCGGGAGCTCCTACAATGAGCAGTTCTTC. Encoded protein: CASSTSGSSYNEQFF.

The gene calls are TRBV11-2 and TRBJ2-1; TRBD2 matches at 8 bases. The CDR3 consists of 15 residues. Germline values: CDR1 SGHAT, CDR2 FQNNGV. The V and J ends lost 2 bases and 10 bases, in that order; junction bases with no gene match: 10. The CDR3 DNA is TGTGCCAGCAGCTTACCATCCAGCGGGAGTGAGGAGCAGTTCTTC. It codes for CASSLPSSGSEEQFF.

The chain joins TRBV7-9 to TRBJ1-2; 10 bases fit TRBD1. CDR1 and CDR2 from the germline V gene are SEHNR and FQNEAQ (reference sequence). The trim removed 0 bases at V and 4 bases at J, leaving 2 bases unmatched. CDR3 length: 15 amino acids. CDR3 coding DNA: TGTGCCAGCAGCTTAGCGACAGGGGGCCTCTATGGCTACACCTTC. This sequence encodes CASSLATGGLYGYTF.

This clonotype was detected a few times. The rearrangement links TRBV28 to TRBJ1-3; the D is unclear. Germline assignment: CDR1 MDHEN and CDR2 SYDVKM. The CDR3 contains 13 residues. Between the trimmed V and J ends, which lost 7 bases and 2 bases, there was a span of 9 bases. Here the CDR3 DNA reads TGTGCCAGCACCCCCCCACCTGGAAACACCATATATTTT. Translated, it gives CASTPPPGNTIYF.

V gene TRBV20-1 combines with J gene TRBJ2-1, with 8 bases that match TRBD2. Germline CDR1 and CDR2: DFQATT and SNEGSKA (reference sequence). The CDR3 covers 12 residues. The CDR3 bases are TGCTCTAAGGCGGGAGGTTACAATGAGCAGTTCTTC. Protein sequence: CSKAGGYNEQFF.

This clonotype has ten or more counts. The rearrangement links TRBV2 to TRBJ1-2, with 8 bases identical to TRBD1. The V segment lost 2 bases and the J segment 2 bases; nucleotides outside the gene matches: 4. The CDR3 has 15 residues. CDR1 is SNHLY and CDR2 is FYNNEI in the germline V gene. The CDR3 nucleotides are TGTGCCAGCAGTGAAAAGCGGACAGGGAACTATGGCTACACCTTC. Encoded protein: CASSEKRTGNYGYTF.

This clonotype was found a few times. The genes are TRBV24-1 and TRBJ2-7; 7 nucleotides match TRBD1. V was pared by 7 bases and J by 0 bases, with 20 bases of the junction left unmatched. The germline gives CDR1 KGHDR, CDR2 SFDVKD. CDR3 length: 19 residues. The CDR3 bases are TGTGCCACCAGGGATGCGCCTGACCTCAGGGACAGCATCTCCTACGAGCAGTACTTC. This codes for CATRDAPDLRDSISYEQYF.

The rearrangement links TRBV9 to TRBJ2-7; 7 nucleotides agree with TRBD1. CDR3 length: 17 amino acids. Germline lookup yields CDR1 SGDLS and CDR2 YYNGEE. V shed 0 bases, J shed 7 bases, and the junction held 16 bases outside the gene matches. The CDR3 reads CASSVDDHRGVLYEQYF. The DNA of the CDR3 is TGTGCCAGCAGCGTAGACGATCACAGGGGAGTGCTATATGAGCAGTACTTC.

V usage is TRBV5-1 and J usage is TRBJ1-2; D gene unclear. The CDR3 extends over 13 amino acids. The V and J ends lost 4 bases and 4 bases respectively, with 11 bases between them. Per germline, CDR1 SGHRS and CDR2 YFSETQ. CDR3: CASSGRVIYGYTF. The CDR3, as DNA: TGCGCCAGCAGCGGAAGGGTTATCTATGGCTACACCTTC. Looking up the rest from reference TRBV5-1 and TRBJ1-2 gives the full variable domain: KAGVTQTPRYLIKTRGQQVTLSCSPISGHRSVSWYQQTPGQGLQFLFEYFSETQRNKGNFPGRFSGRQFSNSRSEMNVSTLELGDSALYLCASSGRVIYGYTFGSGTRLTVV.

This clonotype has a handful of counts. The V gene is TRBV2, the J gene TRBJ1-5; TRBD1 might be the D (5 bases). Trimming took off 1 base at V and 5 bases at J, with 12 bases between the two ends. Germline V gene lookup returns CDR1 SNHLY and CDR2 FYNNEI. The CDR3 length is 15 residues. This CDR3 is CASSEERGEHQPQHF. Written as DNA, the CDR3 is TGTGCCAGCAGTGAAGAAAGGGGCGAGCATCAGCCCCAGCATTTT. The whole variable domain, remainder taken from reference TRBV2 and TRBJ1-5, is EPEVTQTPSHQVTQMGQEVILRCVPISNHLYFYWYRQILGQKVEFLVSFYNNEISEKSEIFDDQFSVERPDGSNFTLKIRSTKLEDSAMYFCASSEERGEHQPQHFGDGTRLSIL.

As for this clonotype: This may be a read error, as it is one base from a much larger clone. The genes are TRBV2 and TRBJ1-6, with no clear D. The CDR3 runs to 14 residues. In germline, CDR1 is SNHLY, CDR2 FYNNEI. The ends were cut back, 1 base at V and 9 bases at J, with 10 bases in the middle. CDR3 DNA: TGTGCCAGCAGTGAAGGGGTATGGGGTTCACCCCTCCACTTT. It codes for CASSEGVWGSPLHF.

The genes are TRBV6-1 and TRBJ2-2; no clear D gene. From germline, CDR1 is MNHNS and CDR2 SASEGT. The V end lost 4 bases, the J end lost 4 bases, and 4 bases lay between the germline ends. The CDR3 is made up of 12 amino acids. In DNA form, the CDR3 reads TGTGCCAGCAGTGGATTCACCGGGGAGCTGTTTTTT. Translating it yields CASSGFTGELFF.

This clonotype occurred a few times. This sequence joins TRBV25-1 and TRBJ1-2, with a possible D match to TRBD1 (5 bases). Germline assignment: CDR1 MGHDK and CDR2 SYGVNS. The CDR3 is 11 amino acids. Trimming pared 10 bases from V and 6 bases from J, leaving 12 bases between. CDR3: CATNLGDGYTF. DNA of the CDR3: TGTGCCACCAACCTGGGGGATGGCTACACCTTC.

This clonotype was seen many times. CDR3: CASTRTGMETQYF. DNA for the CDR3: TGTGCCAGCACTCGGACAGGGATGGAGACCCAGTACTTC. This chain links TRBV6-1 with TRBJ2-5; 8 bases map to TRBD1. This CDR3 contains 13 residues. Germline CDR1 reads MNHNS; CDR2 reads SASEGT. J gave up 5 bases and V 7 bases, and 6 bases lay outside the gene matches.

The chain links TRBV2 to TRBJ2-7; no firm D call. The CDR3 consists of 12 residues. Germline CDR1 SNHLY, CDR2 FYNNEI. Trimming left V 8 bases short and J 0 bases short, with 8 bases between. Here the CDR3 DNA reads TGTGCCAGCCGTATCAACTCCTACGAGCAGTACTTC. Its translation is CASRINSYEQYF.

This clonotype was counted between two and nine times. CDR3 coding DNA: TGCAGTGCTAGAGAGGTTGGAGCGGGGAGAGCCAAAAACATTCAGTACTTC. This encodes CSAREVGAGRAKNIQYF. This chain joins TRBV20-1 and TRBJ2-4; 7 nucleotides agree with TRBD2. Germline values: CDR1 DFQATT, CDR2 SNEGSKA (reference sequence). V shed 0 bases, J shed 0 bases, and the junction held 8 bases outside the gene matches. The CDR3 consists of 17 residues.

The genes are TRBV12-3 or TRBV12-4 and TRBJ2-5, with a weak D call TRBD1 (6 bases). The CDR3 is made up of 15 amino acids. V was clipped by 0 bases and J by 0 bases, with 8 bases between them. The CDR3 region is CASSLAGTNQETQYF. DNA of the CDR3: TGTGCCAGCAGTTTAGCGGGGACAAACCAAGAGACCCAGTACTTC.

This clonotype was picked up many times. The V call is TRBV20-1, the J call TRBJ2-7; 8 bases line up with TRBD2. V lost 1 base to trimming and J lost 1 base; unmatched junction nucleotides: 3. This CDR3 region has 14 residues. Germline values: CDR1 DFQATT, CDR2 SNEGSKA (reference sequence). This chain's CDR3 is CSARVQRESYEQYF. The CDR3 DNA reads TGCAGTGCTAGAGTCCAGCGGGAGTCCTACGAGCAGTACTTC.

Many counts were recorded for this clonotype. V and J are TRBV6-5 and TRBJ1-1; D is possibly TRBD1 (6 bases). There are 17 residues in the CDR3. Germline lookup yields CDR1 MNHEY and CDR2 SVGAGI. Trimming shortened V by 2 bases and J by 8 bases, and 24 bases separated the two germline ends. The CDR3 nucleotides read TGTGCCAGCAGTTACCGGTCAACCTCACAGGGCGGGGCGGAAGCTTTCTTT. Protein sequence: CASSYRSTSQGGAEAFF.

The V call is TRBV20-1, the J call TRBJ1-3; no reliable D call. The CDR3 extends over 14 amino acids. Trimming shortened V by 5 bases and J by 2 bases, and 13 bases separated the two germline ends. Germline CDR1 is DFQATT and CDR2 is SNEGSKA (reference sequence). The CDR3 coding sequence is TGCAGTGCTCGCCAAGTTCCACCTGGAAACACCATATATTTT. Translation: CSARQVPPGNTIYF.

The rearrangement links TRBV29-1 to TRBJ2-7; maybe TRBD1 (6 bases). The V gene's germline CDR1 is SQVTM and CDR2 ANQGSEA. The CDR3 is 14 amino acids. Trimming took off 1 base at V and 2 bases at J, with 12 bases between the two ends. CDR3 DNA sequence: TGCAGCGTTGAAGTGGGGCAGGGGACCTACGAGCAGTACTTC. This translates into CSVEVGQGTYEQYF.